The present T cell receptor beta chain was sequenced within a study of shared clonotypes between healthy human individuals. Generated by immunoSEQ multiplex PCR, the TCRdb table keeps only in-frame clones and is missing some. This table has millions of clones, about 95% appearing once. It was CD45RO-negative cells, positively selected for CCR7, that made up naive CD8 cells, with terminally differentiated effector memory CD45RA+ cells excluded. This clone was seen a single time. Sequenced sample: naive CD8+ T cells sorted from blood. The clonotype comes from a man between 18 and 35 years old in good health.

DNA of the CDR3: TGCGCCAGCAGCATGCGACCCATATCCTACGAGCAGTACTTC. Protein product: CASSMRPISYEQYF. This chain joins TRBV4-1 and TRBJ2-7; no firm D call. CDR1 MGHRA and CDR2 YSYEKL come from the germline V gene. This CDR3 spans 14 amino acids. The V end lost 5 bases, the J end lost 1 base, and 12 bases lay between the germline ends.